This T cell receptor beta chain was obtained from a study of T cell responses to AZD1222 COVID-19 vaccine. Study findings and constraints: The sample set comprised mostly white British donors with more females, and clonal diversity was possibly underestimated. Spike-specific TCR breadth rose after two AZD1222 doses, and depth rose as well. At study baseline, merely several AZD1222 recipients were seropositive.

Details on this clone: As yet, its antigen is unknown. Other nucleotide sequences in the sample specify the same CDR3.

Trimming cost V 1 base and J 7 bases, with 5 bases left between them. CDR3 length: 13 amino acids. Germline loops: CDR1 SGHTA, CDR2 FQGNSA. The repertoire was sequenced with immunoSEQ multiplex PCR; TCRdb's copy has only in-frame clones and lacks some. The table records under 150,000 clones, about 92% of them present only once. The receptor was isolated from an adult in good health. Sequenced material: peripheral blood, taken on day 0 of AZD1222 vaccination. This chain links TRBV7-2 with TRBJ1-6; D is undetermined. The CDR3 protein is CASSLGGNSPLHF. CDR3 coding DNA: TGTGCCAGCAGCTTAGGGGGAAATTCACCCCTCCACTTT.